The clone carrying this T cell receptor (beta chain) was detected only a few times. Its antigen is undetermined. This sample was included in a study of regulatory T cells in long-lasting Graves disease. Study results and limitations: Relative to new patients (roughly 950), persistent patients exhibited greater sharing of public clonotypes (about 2,700).

Time point reported: newly diagnosed GD, antithyroid drugs for less than 3 months. From PBMCs, RNA was extracted and then used to make the TCR library. Those enrolled as patients came out of an endocrinology department in Xi'an, China. This CDR3 comprises 14 residues. CDR1 and CDR2 (germline): SEHNR, FQNEAQ (reference sequence). V lost 5 bases and J lost 2; bases outside the gene matches: 4. For TCR beta, libraries came from iRepertoire HTBI primers and Arm-PCR of CDR3 regions. TCRdb recomputed calls from the multiplex PCR reads with MiXCR, one row per CDR3 protein. The table includes under 300,000 distinct CDR3 sequences, around 20% detected once.

The TCR comes from a female donor with Graves disease. This sequence joins TRBV7-9 and TRBJ2-5; TRBD1 agrees at 8 bases. The starting material was peripheral blood mononuclear cells (PBMCs), obtained at new diagnosis, from a patient treated with antithyroid drugs. The CDR3 here is CASSRRTGQETQYF. In DNA, the CDR3 is TGTGCCAGCAGCCGCCGGACAGGGCAAGAGACCCAGTACTTC. The variable domain in full, completed from reference TRBV7-9 and TRBJ2-5, reads DTGVSQNPRHKITKRGQNVTFRCDPISEHNRLYWYRQTLGQGPEFLTYFQNEAQLEKSRLLSDRFSAERPKGSFSTLEIQRTEQGDSAMYLCASSRRTGQETQYFGPGTRLLVL.